Sequencing of this TCR beta chain was carried out in a study of blood T cells in healthy people across ages. Study-wide results and limits: Roughly linear age-related decline in beta diversity appeared, significant by age roughly 40.

V shed 6 bases and J shed 8 bases, with 8 bases lying between them. This CDR3 has 11 amino acids. The second PCR ran about 7 to 12 cycles with a sample-barcoded 5' primer and J-beta primers. Paired-end reads containing CDR3 totaled no fewer than 3 million for each sample. TCRdb re-called the 5' RACE reads with MiXCR, one entry per CDR3 protein. The profile shows more than 1,000,000 distinct CDR3 sequences, roughly 24% of them singletons. Regarding this clonotype: Its antigen is not identified.

These data also formed part of another study, on T cells of mothers and their children. That work contributes: From each mother came over 9.5 million TCR beta CDR3 reads, and from each child came some 3.2 million. Overlap in related mother-child pairs always slightly exceeded unrelated pairs, never significantly.

Material: blood. V and J are TRBV12-3 or TRBV12-4 and TRBJ2-4, with D hard to call. The TCR was taken from a girl aged 2 to 9 in good health. CDR3: CASRGVDIQYF. CDR3 bases: TGTGCCAGCAGGGGCGTGGACATTCAGTACTTC.